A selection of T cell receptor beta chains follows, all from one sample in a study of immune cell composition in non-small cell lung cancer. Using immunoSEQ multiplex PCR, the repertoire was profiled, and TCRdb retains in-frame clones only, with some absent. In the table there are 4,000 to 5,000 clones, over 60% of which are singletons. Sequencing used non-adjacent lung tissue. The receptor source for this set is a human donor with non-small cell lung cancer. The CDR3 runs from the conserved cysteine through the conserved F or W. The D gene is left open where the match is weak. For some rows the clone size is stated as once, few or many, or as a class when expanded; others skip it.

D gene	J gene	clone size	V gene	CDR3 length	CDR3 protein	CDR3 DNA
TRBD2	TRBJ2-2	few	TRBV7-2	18	CASSFGLAGGTNTGELFF	TGTGCCAGCAGCTTTGGACTAGCGGGGGGAACGAACACCGGGGAGCTGTTTTTT
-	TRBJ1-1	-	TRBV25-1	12	CASSEYKPEAFF	TGTGCCAGCAGTGAATATAAGCCTGAAGCTTTCTTT
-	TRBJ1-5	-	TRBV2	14	CASSEWQGYQPQHF	TGTGCCAGCAGTGAATGGCAGGGGTATCAGCCCCAGCATTTT
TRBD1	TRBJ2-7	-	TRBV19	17	CASTINHRDSGIYEQYF	TGTGCCAGTACCATCAACCACCGGGACAGCGGAATCTACGAGCAGTACTTC
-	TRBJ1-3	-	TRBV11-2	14	CASRWADSGNTIYF	TGTGCCAGCCGTTGGGCAGACTCTGGAAACACCATATATTTT
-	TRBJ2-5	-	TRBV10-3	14	CAISAGTFQETQYF	TGTGCCATCAGTGCCGGGACTTTCCAAGAGACCCAGTACTTC
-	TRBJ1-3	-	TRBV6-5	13	CATSLPGGNTIYF	TGTGCCACGTCCCTCCCGGGTGGAAACACCATATATTTT
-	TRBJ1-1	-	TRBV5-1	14	CASSLGQMNTEAFF	TGCGCCAGCAGCTTGGGACAAATGAACACTGAAGCTTTCTTT
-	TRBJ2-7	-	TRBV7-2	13	CAVQEPPPYEQYF	TGTGCCGTTCAAGAACCGCCCCCCTACGAGCAGTACTTC
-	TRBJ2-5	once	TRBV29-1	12	CSAQLPGETQYF	TGCAGCGCGCAACTTCCGGGCGAGACCCAGTACTTC
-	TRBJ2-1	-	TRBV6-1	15	CASSEDSLTYNEQFF	TGTGCCAGCAGTGAGGACAGTCTTACCTACAATGAGCAGTTCTTC
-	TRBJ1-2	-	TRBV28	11	CASSPGYGYTF	TGTGCCAGCAGCCCTGGCTATGGCTACACCTTC
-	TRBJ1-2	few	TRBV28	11	CASSYYYGYTF	TGTGCCAGCTCTTACTACTATGGCTACACCTTC
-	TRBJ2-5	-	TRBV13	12	CASSRKEETQYF	TGTGCCAGCAGTCGAAAAGAAGAGACCCAGTACTTC
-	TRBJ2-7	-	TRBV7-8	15	CASSPRLGGNYEQYF	TGTGCCAGCAGCCCCCGATTAGGGGGAAACTACGAGCAGTACTTC